One sample yielded the 10 T cell receptor beta chains listed below, sequenced in a study of neurological immune-mediated disorders. Each CDR3 protein gets one entry after TCRdb re-called the 5' RACE reads with MiXCR. The data show 60,000 to 80,000 distinct CDR3 sequences, under 5.5% seen once. Sequencing was done on a sample of PBMCs. Every receptor here comes from a woman aged 45 to 65 with multiple sclerosis.

This clonotype was detected many times. The chain is built from TRBV20-1 and TRBJ2-1, with 9 bases lining up with TRBD2. Germline-derived CDR1 and CDR2 are DFQATT and SNEGSKA (reference sequence). J gave up 1 base and V 3 bases, and 7 bases lay outside the gene matches. The CDR3 is 16 residues long. The CDR3 here is CSARRSGGLSYNEQFF. The CDR3 DNA reads as TGCAGTGCTAGGCGCAGCGGGGGGCTTTCCTACAATGAGCAGTTCTTC.

In this sample, this clonotype turned up a few times. The chain employs TRBV3-1 and TRBJ1-3; D is ambiguous. Trimming stripped 0 bases from V and 0 bases from J, with 3 bases between. Germline V gives CDR1 LGHDT, CDR2 YNNKEL (reference sequence). This CDR3 is 14 amino acids long. DNA for the CDR3: TGTGCCAGCAGCCAAGAAGTCTCTGGAAACACCATATATTTT. The encoded protein is CASSQEVSGNTIYF.

This clonotype was observed many times. In DNA, the CDR3 is TGTGCCAGCAGCTCCCGACTAGCCGGGGCTGGCTCCTACAATGAGCAGTTCTTC. Protein product: CASSSRLAGAGSYNEQFF. The chain recombines TRBV7-9 with TRBJ2-1, with 7 bases that match TRBD2. CDR1 SEHNR and CDR2 FQNEAQ come from the germline V gene (reference sequence). J gave up 0 bases and V 4 bases, and 12 bases lay outside the gene matches. The CDR3 runs 18 residues.

This clonotype was observed many times. This chain uses TRBV7-2 with TRBJ2-7; 8 bases line up with TRBD2. J gave up 0 bases and V 5 bases, and 6 bases lay outside the gene matches. Germline V gives CDR1 SGHTA, CDR2 FQGNSA. This CDR3 contains 15 residues. This chain's CDR3 is CASSQPGLVSYEQYF. CDR3 DNA sequence: TGTGCCAGCAGCCAGCCGGGACTAGTCTCCTACGAGCAGTACTTC. The full variable domain, rest sourced from reference TRBV7-2 and TRBJ2-7, is GAGVSQSPSNKVTEKGKDVELRCDPISGHTALYWYRQSLGQGLEFLIYFQGNSAPDKSGLPSDRFSAERTGGSVSTLTIQRTQQEDSAVYLCASSQPGLVSYEQYFGPGTRLTVT.

This clonotype was observed many times. V and J are TRBV10-2 and TRBJ1-1; 11 bases map to TRBD1. CDR3 length: 15 residues. The ends lost 7 bases at V and 6 bases at J; junction bases unmatched: 10. CDR1 and CDR2 (germline): WSHSY, SAAADI. The CDR3 sequence is CASISDRGHYAEAFF. CDR3 nucleotide sequence: TGCGCCAGCATTTCGGACAGGGGGCACTACGCTGAAGCTTTCTTT.

By sample fraction, this clonotype is medium-sized. J is TRBJ2-2 and V is TRBV6-4; maybe TRBD2 (5 bases). Germline V gene lookup returns CDR1 MRHNA and CDR2 SNTAGT. The V end was cut by 3 bases, the J end by 1 base, with 9 bases between. The CDR3 has 15 residues. CDR3: CASSEDAGNTGELFF. The CDR3 nucleotides are TGTGCCAGCAGTGAAGATGCGGGGAACACCGGGGAGCTGTTTTTT.

This clonotype was seen repeatedly, ten times or more. The chain combines TRBV6-4 with TRBJ2-2; TRBD2 is a possible D gene (5 bases). CDR1 and CDR2 from the germline V gene are MRHNA and SNTAGT. Trimming cost V 0 bases and J 4 bases, with 9 bases left between them. This CDR3 contains 15 residues. Here the CDR3 reads CASSDSPGSTGELFF. The CDR3 DNA reads as TGTGCCAGCAGTGACTCTCCGGGGAGCACCGGGGAGCTGTTTTTT.

This clonotype was counted at least ten times. V gene TRBV5-5 combines with J gene TRBJ1-5, with D hard to call. The CDR3 runs to 12 residues. V was clipped by 3 bases and J by 2 bases, with 3 bases between them. Germline values: CDR1 SGHKS, CDR2 YYEKEE (reference sequence). The CDR3 spells CASSSGNQPQHF. CDR3 nucleotides: TGTGCCAGCAGCTCCGGCAATCAGCCCCAGCATTTT.

This clonotype turned up a few times. The chain recombines TRBV6-2 or TRBV6-3 with TRBJ2-7; the D gene is possibly TRBD1 (6 bases). V gave up 5 bases and J gave up 0 bases, with 20 bases separating them. This CDR3 has 17 residues. Germline values: CDR1 MNHEY, CDR2 SVGEGT. Here the CDR3 DNA reads TGTGCCAGCAGTCCCTCACAAGGACAGTCGAGCTCCTACGAGCAGTACTTC. It translates to CASSPSQGQSSSYEQYF.

The table lists this clonotype with many counts. CDR3 nucleotide sequence: TGCGCCAGCAGCCATCAAGGACTCGGCACTGAAGCTTTCTTT. It encodes CASSHQGLGTEAFF. The rearrangement joins TRBV4-3 to TRBJ1-1; D unclear. Trimming stripped 3 bases from V and 4 bases from J, with 12 bases between. This CDR3 spans 14 amino acids. Germline values: CDR1 LGHNA, CDR2 YSLEER.